These 15 T cell receptor beta chains were sequenced from one sample in a study of beta chain features in type 1 diabetes. What was sequenced were expressed TCRB transcripts, since all of the isolated RNA had been reverse transcribed. Here immunoSEQ multiplex PCR was the method, and the copy in TCRdb shows in-frame clones only, minus some. Here the sample spans under 400,000 clones, around 15% being singletons. The specimen sequenced was central memory CD4+ T cells from blood. The receptors shown here come from a young man in good health.

This clone has at least ten counts. This chain's CDR3 is CAISEGGTRSTDTQYF. CDR3 nucleotide sequence: TGTGCCATCAGTGAGGGGGGGACTAGAAGCACAGATACGCAGTATTTT. The rearrangement links TRBV10-3 to TRBJ2-3; 8 positions agree with TRBD2. CDR1 is ENHRY, CDR2 SYGVKD, per germline. The CDR3 loop spans 16 amino acids. V shed 2 bases and J 0 bases; nucleotides not matched to a gene: 4.

V is TRBV7-9 and J is TRBJ2-5, with 7 bases that match TRBD2. The V gene's germline CDR1 is SEHNR and CDR2 FQNEAQ (reference sequence). The junction had 17 bases not matched to a gene; V was cut back by 1 base and J by 9 bases. CDR3 length equals 17 residues. The CDR3 DNA is TGTGCCAGCAGCTTAGATGTGCCGAGCGGGGAAACCGGGGCCCAGTACTTC. Translation gives CASSLDVPSGETGAQYF.

This chain uses TRBV5-1 with TRBJ1-2; D is possibly TRBD1 (5 bases). The V end lost 2 bases, the J end lost 4 bases, and 18 bases lay between the germline ends. This CDR3 comprises 16 residues. Germline V lookup: CDR1 SGHRS, CDR2 YFSETQ. CDR3 loop: CASSFGTTSFAYGYTF. CDR3 DNA sequence: TGCGCCAGCAGCTTCGGGACGACGTCTTTCGCCTATGGCTACACCTTC.

This chain uses TRBV18 with TRBJ2-7; 7 positions match TRBD1. Per germline, CDR1 KGHSH and CDR2 LQKENI. V shed 3 bases and J 5 bases; nucleotides not matched to a gene: 4. The CDR3 totals 13 residues. The CDR3 reads CASSPGQQHEQYV. CDR3 nucleotides: TGTGCCAGCTCACCGGGACAGCAACACGAGCAGTACGTC.

This clone was detected only a few times. The CDR3 here is CASNSPSATNEKLFF. The CDR3 DNA sequence: TGTGCCAGCAATTCCCCGTCGGCAACTAATGAAAAACTGTTTTTT. The gene calls are TRBV6-5 and TRBJ1-4; the D is unclear. The CDR3 is 15 amino acids. The V end was cut by 7 bases, the J end by 0 bases, with 12 bases between. Germline CDR1 and CDR2: MNHEY and SVGAGI.

V is TRBV7-2 and J is TRBJ1-2; D call uncertain. CDR1 is SGHTA and CDR2 is FQGNSA in the germline V gene. The germline V and J ends were trimmed by 2 bases and 3 bases, with 10 bases remaining between them. There are 14 residues in the CDR3. The CDR3 loop is CASSLSRADYGYTF. DNA for the CDR3: TGTGCCAGCAGCTTATCTAGGGCGGACTATGGCTACACCTTC.

About this clone itself: At the DNA level, this CDR3 is encoded by other sequences in the same sample as well. The chain uses TRBV11-2 and TRBJ2-5; unclear D gene. The germline CDR1 and CDR2 sequences are SGHAT and FQNNGV. The germline V and J ends were trimmed by 3 bases and 1 base, with 9 bases remaining between them. CDR3 size: 14 residues. The CDR3 protein is CASSFSVGQETQYF. Written as DNA, the CDR3 is TGTGCCAGCAGCTTCTCGGTAGGCCAAGAGACCCAGTACTTC. Using reference TRBV11-2 and TRBJ2-5 for the parts outside the CDR3, the full variable domain is EAGVAQSPRYKIIEKRQSVAFWCNPISGHATLYWYQQILGQGPKLLIQFQNNGVVDDSQLPKDRFSAERLKGVDSTLKIQPAKLEDSAVYLCASSFSVGQETQYFGPGTRLLVL.

This clone was found many times. The chain uses TRBV15 and TRBJ2-3, with 7 positions matching TRBD2. The CDR3 extends over 12 amino acids. Germline V gene sequence: CDR1 LNHNV, CDR2 YYDKDF (reference sequence). V gave up 0 bases and J gave up 12 bases; unmatched junction bases: 3. CDR3 DNA sequence: TGTGCCACCAGCAGAGATGCGGGAGCCCAGTATTTT. Its protein is CATSRDAGAQYF.

The chain couples TRBV7-2 to TRBJ2-5; D is unclear. CDR3 length: 14 residues. CDR1 SGHTA and CDR2 FQGNSA come from the germline V gene. Trimming removed 5 bases from V and 1 base from J, with 11 bases in between. The CDR3 spells CASSPGRAQETQYF. The DNA for the CDR3 is TGTGCCAGCAGCCCAGGCAGAGCCCAAGAGACCCAGTACTTC.

A word on this clone: This specimen includes other DNA sequences encoding the same CDR3. This chain links TRBV7-9 with TRBJ2-5, with D tentatively TRBD1 or TRBD2 (5 bases each). V lost 4 bases and J 5 bases, leaving 8 bases between the germline ends. The length of the CDR3 is 12 residues. CDR1 is SEHNR and CDR2 is FQNEAQ in the germline V gene (reference sequence). CDR3 bases: TGTGCCAGCAGCTCCGAGGGGGAGACCCAGTACTTC. This sequence encodes CASSSEGETQYF.

This clone was detected once. V and J are TRBV2 and TRBJ2-4, with D unresolved. V lost 1 base to trimming and J lost 15 bases, with 16 bases between them. Germline loops: CDR1 SNHLY, CDR2 FYNNEI. CDR3 length: 13 amino acids. The DNA of the CDR3 is TGTGCCAGCAGTGAAGGCACCCCCCAACGGAGGTACTTC. It is translated as CASSEGTPQRRYF.

This chain joins TRBV9 and TRBJ1-6; D is perhaps TRBD1 (5 bases). This CDR3 comprises 15 residues. The V and J ends lost 0 bases and 7 bases respectively, with 11 bases between them. Germline CDR1 and CDR2: SGDLS and YYNGEE. The CDR3 reads CASSVGGEPNSPLHF. CDR3 DNA: TGTGCCAGCAGCGTAGGAGGGGAACCGAATTCACCCCTCCACTTT.

The V call is TRBV7-9, the J call TRBJ1-1; D remains ambiguous. From germline, CDR1 is SEHNR and CDR2 FQNEAQ (reference sequence). CDR3 size: 13 residues. Deletions cut 0 bases from V and 0 bases from J, with 2 bases between. The CDR3 loop reads CASSLALNTEAFF. The CDR3 bases are TGTGCCAGCAGCTTAGCGTTGAACACTGAAGCTTTCTTT.

The chain combines TRBV30 with TRBJ2-5; TRBD2 matches 8 bases. Germline CDR1 GTSNPN, CDR2 SVGIG (reference sequence). The CDR3 sequence is 17 residues long. Germline trimming cut 1 base from V and 1 base from J; bases unmatched to any gene: 11. CDR3 in amino acids: CAWSARRFSGIQETQYF. CDR3 DNA: TGTGCCTGGAGTGCTCGGAGATTTAGCGGGATCCAAGAGACCCAGTACTTC.

CDR3 bases: TGTGCCAGCAGCTTATACCCTTCAGCAGCCAAAAACATTCAGTACTTC. Protein: CASSLYPSAAKNIQYF. The rearrangement links TRBV7-2 to TRBJ2-4, with D uncertain. The CDR3 length is 16 residues. The germline V gene has CDR1 SGHTA and CDR2 FQGNSA. The V gene lost 2 bases and the J gene lost 0 bases, with 11 bases spanning the gap.